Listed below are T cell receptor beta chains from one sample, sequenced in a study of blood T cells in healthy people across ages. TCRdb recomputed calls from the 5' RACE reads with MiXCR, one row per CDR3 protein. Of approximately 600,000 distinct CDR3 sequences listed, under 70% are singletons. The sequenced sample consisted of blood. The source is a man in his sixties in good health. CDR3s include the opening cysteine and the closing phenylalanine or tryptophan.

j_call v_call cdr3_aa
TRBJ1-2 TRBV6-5 CASGDRDRGRGGGYTF
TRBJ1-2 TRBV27 CASSLSRQGHGYTF
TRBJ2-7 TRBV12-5 CASGLVRPYEQYF
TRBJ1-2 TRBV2 CASNLRRTPRYGYTF
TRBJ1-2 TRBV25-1 CASSFAGQAAYGYTF
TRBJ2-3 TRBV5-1 CASTPRGLTDTQYF
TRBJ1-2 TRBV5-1 CASSLYGLAYGYTF
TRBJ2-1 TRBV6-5 CASSYQQFNEQFF
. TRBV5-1 CASSTGQGDPRDIQYF
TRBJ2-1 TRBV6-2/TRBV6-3 CASSYSGGWDNEQFF
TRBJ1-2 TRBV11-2 CASSSQGANYGYTF
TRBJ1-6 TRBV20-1 CSSKSGSYNSPLHF
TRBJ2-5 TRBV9 CASTEPGLAGGHLILQETQYF
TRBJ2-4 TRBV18 CASTPPGTGNIQYF
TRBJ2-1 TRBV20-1 CSARDDRGEQFF
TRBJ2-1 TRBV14 CASSQLTGPSALQFF
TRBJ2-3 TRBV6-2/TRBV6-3 CASSIRLIVGDTQYF
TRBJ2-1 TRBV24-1 CATSDTGRWGNEQFF
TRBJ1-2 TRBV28 CASSLLVGGLDYGYTF
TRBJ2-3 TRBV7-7 CASSPQTSGGAGKTDTQYF
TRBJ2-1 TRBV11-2 CASSFSGVEQFF
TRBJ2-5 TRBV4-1 CANTYGAGGTLKETQYF
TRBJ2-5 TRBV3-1 CASSQDSGGPGTQYF
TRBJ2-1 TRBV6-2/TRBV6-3 CASSFGTGAYNEQFF
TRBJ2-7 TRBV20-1 CSARQSTIISYEQYF
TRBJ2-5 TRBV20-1 CSARVAGRETQYF
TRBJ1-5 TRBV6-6 CASSDASNQPQHF
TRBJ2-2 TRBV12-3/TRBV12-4 CASSDGTANTGELFF
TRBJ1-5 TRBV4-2 CASSQGDRGQPQHF
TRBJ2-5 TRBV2 CASSEVGAETQYF
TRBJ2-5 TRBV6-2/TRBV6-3 CASTVRVTKETQYF
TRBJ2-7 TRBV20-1 CRWTYEQYF
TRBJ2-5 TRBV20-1 CSARPDTTDPQGTQYF
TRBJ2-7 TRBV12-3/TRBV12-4 CASSQFLASGHEQYF
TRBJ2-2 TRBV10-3 CAIRTGQGANTGELFF
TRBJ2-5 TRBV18 CASSRLYQETQYF
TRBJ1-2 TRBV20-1 CSALPDRGYGYTF
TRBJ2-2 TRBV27 CASSRAGGPRTGELFF
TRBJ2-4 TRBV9 CASSPKDRFYNEQYF
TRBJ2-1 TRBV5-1 CASNLAGPSYNEQFF
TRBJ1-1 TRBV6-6 CASSYSWRYTEAFF
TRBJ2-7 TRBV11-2 CASSLNRLGSYEQYF
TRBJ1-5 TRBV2 CASRGTVSNQPQHF
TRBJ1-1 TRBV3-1 CASSQVSTVGAFF